Listed below are T cell receptor beta chains from one sample, sequenced in a study of shared clonotypes between healthy human individuals. The repertoire was sequenced with immunoSEQ multiplex PCR; TCRdb's copy has only in-frame clones and lacks some. The sample consists of some 740,000 clones, 80% to 95% of them appearing once. The sample consisted of naive CD8+ T cells sorted from blood. Source of these receptors: a man younger than 45 in good health. CDR3s include the opening cysteine and the closing phenylalanine or tryptophan. D genes are given only for firm matches. The listing skips clone size in some rows; elsewhere it reads once, few, many or a size class.

j_call | v_call | clone_size | d_call | cdr3_aa | cdr3_nt
TRBJ2-3 | TRBV7-9 | - | - | CASSLPRQGPSTDTQYF | TGTGCCAGCAGCCTTCCTCGGCAGGGACCTAGCACAGATACGCAGTATTTT
TRBJ2-7 | TRBV7-2 | - | TRBD1 | CASSWDRGLSYEQYF | TGTGCCAGCAGCTGGGACAGGGGTCTGTCCTACGAGCAGTACTTC
TRBJ1-1 | TRBV7-9 | - | - | CASSLGGANTEAFF | TGTGCCAGCAGCCTGGGAGGGGCCAACACTGAAGCTTTCTTT
TRBJ2-1 | TRBV9 | - | TRBD1 | CASSSTGAGNEQFF | TGTGCCAGCAGCTCGACAGGGGCTGGTAATGAGCAGTTCTTC
TRBJ2-7 | TRBV11-2 | - | - | CASRPSRRSSYEQYF | TGTGCCAGCAGGCCTTCTCGCCGTAGCTCCTACGAGCAGTACTTC
TRBJ1-1 | TRBV30 | - | - | CATGLPERAFF | TGTGCCACGGGTCTCCCGGAGCGAGCTTTCTTT
TRBJ2-7 | TRBV2 | - | - | CASYGGLYEQYF | TGTGCCAGCTACGGAGGTCTCTACGAGCAGTACTTC
TRBJ2-5 | TRBV5-4 | once | - | CASSLSETQYF | TGTGCCAGCAGCTTGTCCGAGACCCAGTACTTC
TRBJ1-4 | TRBV7-8 | - | TRBD1 | CASSSGTGRGEKLFF | TGTGCCAGCAGCTCCGGGACAGGGAGAGGCGAAAAACTGTTTTTT
TRBJ2-2 | TRBV10-1 | - | TRBD2 | CASSESVPGLAGVPTGELFF | TGCGCCAGCAGTGAGTCAGTACCGGGACTAGCGGGAGTTCCCACCGGGGAGCTGTTTTTT
TRBJ2-7 | TRBV11-2 | - | TRBD1 | CASSLKGQGYEQYF | TGTGCCAGCAGCTTGAAGGGACAGGGCTACGAGCAGTACTTC
TRBJ2-5 | TRBV7-9 | once | TRBD2 | CASSLVDGGRQQETQYF | TGTGCCAGCAGCTTAGTAGACGGCGGGAGGCAACAAGAGACCCAGTACTTC
TRBJ1-1 | TRBV28 | - | - | CASTFQFSVRNTEAFF | TGTGCCAGCACCTTTCAGTTCTCCGTGCGGAACACTGAAGCTTTCTTT
TRBJ2-1 | TRBV7-3 | - | TRBD1 | CASSLTPILGTGPDNEQFF | TGTGCCAGCAGCTTAACGCCTATCCTCGGGACAGGACCCGACAATGAGCAGTTCTTC
TRBJ2-7 | TRBV18 | - | - | CASSGEGEAYEQYF | TGTGCCAGCTCGGGCGAGGGAGAAGCCTACGAGCAGTACTTC
TRBJ2-7 | TRBV2 | once | TRBD1 | CASSGDSSYEQYF | TGTGCCAGCAGTGGGGACAGCTCCTACGAGCAGTACTTC
TRBJ2-3 | TRBV7-6 | once | - | CASSMYGATDTQYF | TGTGCCAGCAGCATGTACGGGGCCACAGATACGCAGTATTTT
TRBJ2-6 | TRBV4-1 | - | - | CASRGTRPSSGANVLTF | TGCGCCAGCAGGGGGACTCGCCCGAGCTCTGGGGCCAACGTCCTGACTTTC
TRBJ2-1 | TRBV9 | - | TRBD1 | CASSGQGDEQFF | TGTGCCAGCAGCGGACAGGGAGATGAGCAGTTCTTC
TRBJ2-5 | TRBV9 | - | - | CASSAGGQGETQYF | TGTGCCAGCAGCGCCGGAGGGCAGGGGGAGACCCAGTACTTC
TRBJ2-7 | TRBV2 | - | - | CASSDSRTRAGSGQYF | TGTGCCAGCAGTGATTCGCGGACAAGGGCCGGATCCGGGCAGTACTTC
TRBJ2-1 | TRBV6-6 | - | - | CASSSIPGTDEQFF | TGTGCCAGCAGTTCAATACCCGGGACGGATGAGCAGTTCTTC
TRBJ2-7 | TRBV10-3 | - | - | CAIRLTGKNYEQYF | TGTGCCATCAGGTTGACAGGAAAAAACTACGAGCAGTACTTC
TRBJ1-5 | TRBV7-9 | - | - | CASSESDQPQHF | TGTGCCAGCAGCGAGAGTGATCAGCCCCAGCATTTT
TRBJ2-5 | TRBV30 | - | - | CAWSMGTQETQYF | TGTGCCTGGAGTATGGGGACCCAAGAGACCCAGTACTTC
TRBJ2-3 | TRBV7-9 | - | - | CASSFVPRDTQYF | TGTGCCAGCAGCTTTGTCCCGAGGGATACGCAGTATTTT
TRBJ2-1 | TRBV11-2 | - | - | CASSPNLALEQFF | TGTGCCAGCAGCCCAAATCTAGCGCTCGAGCAGTTCTTC
TRBJ1-4 | TRBV4-1 | - | - | CASRFTGSTNEKLFF | TGCGCCAGCAGATTCACAGGGTCAACTAATGAAAAACTGTTTTTT
TRBJ1-1 | TRBV6-1 | - | - | CASSEKGRLGAFF | TGTGCCAGCAGCGAGAAGGGGAGGTTGGGAGCTTTCTTT
TRBJ2-3 | TRBV11-3 | - | - | CASSSRGGQIPGAPTDTQYF | TGTGCCAGCAGCTCGAGGGGGGGCCAAATACCAGGGGCCCCCACAGATACGCAGTATTTT
TRBJ2-1 | TRBV28 | - | TRBD2 | CASSGLAGSSSYNEQFF | TGTGCCAGCAGTGGACTAGCGGGATCGAGCTCCTACAATGAGCAGTTCTTC
TRBJ2-3 | TRBV4-1 | - | TRBD2 | CASSQVYSGRLDTQYF | TGCGCCAGCAGCCAGGTTTACAGCGGGAGGTTAGATACGCAGTATTTT
TRBJ2-1 | TRBV7-6 | - | TRBD2 | CASSLRGGRAAFDEQFF | TGTGCCAGCAGCTTAAGAGGCGGGAGGGCCGCGTTCGATGAGCAGTTCTTC
TRBJ2-3 | TRBV4-3 | - | TRBD2 | CASSQDRAGRADTQYF | TGCGCCAGCAGCCAAGATCGCGCCGGGAGGGCAGATACGCAGTATTTT
TRBJ2-7 | TRBV10-2 | - | - | CASKGMGGEQYF | TGCGCCAGCAAAGGGATGGGGGGCGAGCAGTACTTC
TRBJ2-7 | TRBV7-6 | - | TRBD2 | CASSFGSGRAGYEQYF | TGTGCCAGCAGCTTCGGGAGCGGGAGGGCCGGGTACGAGCAGTACTTC
TRBJ2-2 | TRBV27 | - | - | CASSSGTNTGELFF | TGTGCCAGCAGTTCCGGAACGAACACCGGGGAGCTGTTTTTT
TRBJ2-7 | TRBV6-1 | - | - | CASSEDGTRGHEQYF | TGTGCCAGCAGTGAAGATGGCACCCGTGGCCACGAGCAGTACTTC
TRBJ1-1 | TRBV27 | - | - | CASSFMMNTEAFF | TGTGCCAGCAGTTTCATGATGAACACTGAAGCTTTCTTT
TRBJ2-4 | TRBV28 | - | - | CASSLMDREGNIQYF | TGTGCCAGCAGTTTAATGGACAGGGAGGGGAACATTCAGTACTTC
TRBJ2-7 | TRBV27 | - | - | CASSSKPQGYEQYF | TGTGCCAGCAGTTCTAAGCCCCAGGGGTACGAGCAGTACTTC
TRBJ2-1 | TRBV18 | - | TRBD2 | CASAKWGGTTVDYNEQFF | TGTGCCAGCGCAAAGTGGGGAGGGACTACGGTCGACTACAATGAGCAGTTCTTC
TRBJ2-1 | TRBV9 | - | - | CASSVGLVGNNEQFF | TGTGCCAGCAGCGTAGGACTAGTCGGTAACAATGAGCAGTTCTTC
TRBJ2-7 | TRBV5-1 | few | TRBD1 | CASRGTELYEQYF | TGCGCCAGCAGGGGGACAGAACTCTACGAGCAGTACTTC
TRBJ2-7 | TRBV5-1 | - | - | CASSLGGLTYEQYF | TGCGCCAGCAGCTTGGGGGGGCTCACCTACGAGCAGTACTTC
TRBJ2-1 | TRBV28 | - | TRBD2 | CASSSRGSGSYNEQFF | TGTGCCAGCAGTTCTCGGGGTAGCGGGAGTTACAATGAGCAGTTCTTC
TRBJ2-3 | TRBV2 | - | - | CASIPGSTDTQYF | TGTGCCAGCATCCCCGGAAGCACAGATACGCAGTATTTT
TRBJ2-1 | TRBV6-5 | once | - | CASTLSDEQFF | TGTGCCAGCACCCTGAGTGATGAGCAGTTCTTC
TRBJ2-7 | TRBV5-6 | - | - | CASSLGGGNSYEQYF | TGTGCCAGCAGCTTGGGGGGCGGAAACTCCTACGAGCAGTACTTC
TRBJ2-3 | TRBV28 | once | - | CASSFQLSDTQYF | TGTGCCAGCAGTTTCCAGTTATCAGATACGCAGTATTTT
TRBJ2-1 | TRBV7-9 | once | TRBD2 | CASSLDGREGLGYEQFF | TGTGCCAGCAGCTTAGATGGGCGGGAGGGCCTAGGGTATGAGCAGTTCTTC